The next 15 T cell receptor beta chains were all read from a single sample in a study of identical twins. Via MiXCR, TCRdb re-called the 5' RACE reads, giving one row per CDR3 protein. The repertoire has roughly 1,500,000 distinct CDR3 sequences, about 32% of them found once; the top ten carry less than 0.35%. The sequenced material came from cord blood. The receptors originated from a newborn girl in good health.

With regard to this clonotype: One end of the junction varies from germline; a read error may be responsible. V and J are TRBV20-1 and TRBJ1-4; D might be TRBD1 (6 bases). CDR1 is DFQATT, CDR2 SNEGSKA, per germline (reference sequence). CDR3 length: 14 residues. In DNA form, the CDR3 reads TGCAGTGCTAGAGATGCGGGGGGCGTTGAAAAACTGTCTTTT. It translates to CSARDAGGVEKLSF.

The rearrangement links TRBV14 to TRBJ2-4, with D hard to call. The CDR3 covers 18 residues. V lost 1 base, J lost 0 bases, and 16 bases lay in between. Germline V CDR1 and CDR2: SGHDN, FVKESK. CDR3 region: CASSQGWTYPEAKNIQYF. The DNA of the CDR3 is TGTGCCAGCAGCCAAGGATGGACCTACCCAGAAGCCAAAAACATTCAGTACTTC.

This clonotype was found a few times. DNA for the CDR3: TGTGCCAGCAGCTTCACCGGGACAGGTTTATACAATGAGCAGTACTTC. Translated: CASSFTGTGLYNEQYF. The J gene is TRBJ2-1, the V gene TRBV11-2; TRBD1 agrees at 8 bases. Near its end, the DNA agrees better with TRBJ2-7, so the J call may be wrong. This CDR3 has 16 amino acids. Germline CDR1 SGHAT, CDR2 FQNNGV.

This clonotype was counted between two and nine times. This sequence joins TRBV20-1 and TRBJ2-3; D is ambiguous. Germline-derived CDR1 and CDR2 are DFQATT and SNEGSKA (reference sequence). Trimming removed 1 base from V and 6 bases from J, with 23 bases in between. This CDR3 is built from 17 residues. The CDR3 region has the DNA TGCAGTGCTAGAGCCCAAGAACGGGTCGGTGGTGGGGATACGCAGTATTTT. As protein: CSARAQERVGGGDTQYF.

The chain employs TRBV25-1 and TRBJ1-6; D remains ambiguous. Germline V gene lookup returns CDR1 MGHDK and CDR2 SYGVNS. The V end was cut by 4 bases, the J end by 2 bases, with 12 bases between. The CDR3 is made up of 16 amino acids. CDR3 sequence: CASSADGRAYNSPLHF. CDR3 DNA sequence: TGTGCCAGCAGTGCAGACGGGAGGGCCTATAATTCACCCCTCCACTTT.

This sequence joins TRBV27 and TRBJ2-1, with 8 bases fitting TRBD2. The end of the DNA fits TRBJ2-7 better, so the J call may be wrong. The CDR3 totals 16 residues. CDR1 is MNHEY, CDR2 SMNVEV, per germline (reference sequence). CDR3 protein: CASSLVPSGSYNEQYF. The CDR3 DNA is TGTGCCAGCAGTTTGGTTCCTAGCGGGTCCTACAATGAGCAGTACTTC.

This clonotype occurred a few times. V usage is TRBV7-9 and J usage is TRBJ2-7, with 7 nucleotides matching TRBD1. The germline CDR1 and CDR2 sequences are SEHNR and FQNEAQ (reference sequence). With V trimmed by 4 bases and J by 0 bases, 12 bases remained unmatched. This CDR3 is built from 17 residues. CDR3 sequence reads: CASSSRSGQISSYEQYF. The CDR3 DNA sequence: TGTGCCAGCAGCTCAAGATCGGGACAGATTTCCTCCTACGAGCAGTACTTC.

This clonotype turned up a few times. The chain carries TRBV9 and TRBJ1-1, with D uncertain. Per germline, CDR1 SGDLS and CDR2 YYNGEE. This CDR3 comprises 13 residues. Trimming shortened V by 7 bases and J by 1 base, and 11 bases separated the two germline ends. In nucleotides, the CDR3 is TGTGCCAGCCAATCTCAGGAGAACACTGAAGCTTTCTTT. It is translated as CASQSQENTEAFF.

The gene calls are TRBV12-3 or TRBV12-4 and TRBJ1-1, with TRBD1 matching 7 bases. V gave up 7 bases and J gave up 1 base; unmatched junction bases: 9. The CDR3 contains 15 residues. CDR3 in DNA: TGTGCCAGCAATGACAGGGCCCGAGGGAACACTGAAGCTTTCTTT. Translating gives CASNDRARGNTEAFF.

With respect to this clonotype: This may come from a read error, since a much larger clone is one base off. CDR3 sequence: CARSYASGRKSSYEQYF. In DNA, the CDR3 is TGTGCCCGCAGTTACGCTAGCGGGAGGAAAAGCTCCTACGAGCAGTACTTC. The rearrangement uses TRBV6-5 and TRBJ2-7, with 11 bases that match TRBD2. The germline gives CDR1 MNHEY, CDR2 SVGAGI. The CDR3 is 17 amino acids.

The chain recombines TRBV6-5 with TRBJ2-1, with 9 bases lining up with TRBD1. The length of the CDR3 is 21 residues. Germline-derived CDR1 and CDR2 are MNHEY and SVGAGI. The ends lost 0 bases at V and 0 bases at J; junction bases unmatched: 15. The CDR3 is CASSYSYPDPGDRVSYNEQFF. As DNA, the CDR3 is TGTGCCAGCAGTTACTCGTATCCGGACCCAGGGGACAGGGTCTCCTACAATGAGCAGTTCTTC.

V and J are TRBV3-1 and TRBJ2-4; weak D call: TRBD1 (6 bases). Per the germline V gene, CDR1 is LGHDT and CDR2 is YNNKEL (reference sequence). The CDR3 length is 20 residues. V dropped 0 bases and J dropped 0 bases, with 21 bases sitting between them. The CDR3 is CASSQEGLTDRGLAKNIQYF. In nucleotides, the CDR3 is TGTGCCAGCAGCCAAGAGGGGCTAACGGACAGAGGTTTAGCCAAAAACATTCAGTACTTC. Full variable domain (remainder filled in from reference TRBV3-1 and TRBJ2-4): DTAVSQTPKYLVTQMGNDKSIKCEQNLGHDTMYWYKQDSKKFLKIMFSYNNKELIINETVPNRFSPKSPDKAHLNLHINSLELGDSAVYFCASSQEGLTDRGLAKNIQYFGAGTRLSVL.

This clonotype has more than one count but fewer than ten. This chain links TRBV11-2 with TRBJ2-3, with 8 nucleotides matching TRBD2. Germline V gene sequence: CDR1 SGHAT, CDR2 FQNNGV. The CDR3 is 16 residues long. Losses at the gene ends were 5 bases for V and 3 bases for J; bases not matched to a gene: 10. As DNA, the CDR3 is TGTGCCAGCAGCATTAGCGGGACTAGGTATACAGATACGCAGTATTTT. Amino acid sequence: CASSISGTRYTDTQYF.

The V call is TRBV21-1, the J call TRBJ2-7; TRBD1, as called in the table, went unchecked against the DNA. Judging by the DNA end, TRBJ2-5 fits better; the J call may be wrong. TRBV21-1 is a pseudogene segment. This CDR3 contains 13 residues. The CDR3 DNA reads as TGTGCCAGCAGGCTGACAGGGAGTGAGACCCAGTACTTC. This sequence encodes CASRLTGSETQYF.

At least ten counts were recorded for this clonotype. This chain links TRBV11-2 with TRBJ2-1, with 9 bases aligning to TRBD2. Trimming cost V 5 bases and J 7 bases; bases outside gene matches: 6. The CDR3 sequence is 14 residues long. Germline V gene sequence: CDR1 SGHAT, CDR2 FQNNGV. DNA for the CDR3: TGTGCCAGCAGCCAAAGCGGGGGGAGAAATGAGCAGTTCTTC. It encodes CASSQSGGRNEQFF.